What follows describes a single T cell receptor (beta chain). Antigen unknown. This entry is derived from a study of T-cell reconstitution after alpha-beta-depleted transplantation in children. Findings of the study overall: Reports say that about two months after transplant, the alpha-beta T cells came out of several hundred graft clones that had expanded. Surviving recipient cells, namely T cells and thymic progenitors, were the source of high day-60 TCRbeta diversity in some patients.

TCRbeta library construction was performed incorporating unique molecular identifiers. TCRdb redid the calling of the PCR reads with MiXCR, one entry per CDR3 protein. The repertoire holds about 110,000 distinct CDR3 sequences, with roughly 23% as singletons. CDR3 length equals 15 residues. The V gene lost 4 bases and the J gene lost 1 base, with 13 bases spanning the gap. The sample here was PBMCs, mostly from graft donor cells, taken 180 days after TCRalphabeta/CD19-depleted stem cell transplant. This sequence originates from a male patient aged 2-10 years who had a stem cell transplant for chronic granulomatous disease, so the T cells may come from the graft donor. The chain has TRBV12-3 or TRBV12-4 and TRBJ1-1; D possibly corresponds to TRBD1 (6 bases). CDR3 nucleotides: TGTGCCAGCAGTTCAATTGACAGGCGGAACACTGAAGCTTTCTTT. It translates to CASSSIDRRNTEAFF.